The present T cell receptor beta chain was sequenced within a study of T-cell reconstitution after alpha-beta-depleted transplantation in children. General study results and limits: Counts and diversity of T cells one year after transplant came mostly from newly produced T cells. Expanded clones from the graft, numbering several hundred, reportedly supplied alpha-beta T cells about two months after transplant.

As it was prepared, the TCRbeta library received unique molecular identifiers. TCRdb re-derived calls from the PCR reads in MiXCR, one entry per CDR3 protein. The table records tens of thousands of distinct CDR3 sequences, roughly 15% of them present only once. Trimming took 6 bases from V and 1 from J, leaving 9 bases between them. Germline loops: CDR1 LGHNA, CDR2 YNFKEQ. The length of the CDR3 is 13 residues. This clonotype was counted a few times. Its antigen is as yet unknown. The chain carries TRBV4-2 and TRBJ1-2, with a weak D call TRBD1 (5 bases). The receptor was derived from a male patient under 10 years old who had a stem cell transplant for acute lymphoblastic leukemia, so the T cells may come from the graft donor. The material was PBMCs, mostly from graft donor cells, obtained 180 days after TCRalphabeta/CD19-depleted stem cell transplant. CDR3 DNA: TGTGCCAGCAGTACGGGGGTTAACTATGGCTACACCTTC. Translation gives CASSTGVNYGYTF.